Listed here are 10 T cell receptor beta chains from one sample, sequenced in a study of cytomegalovirus exposure and HLA in healthy donors. 60 Vbeta and 13 Jbeta primers were used in PCR. Assay: immunoSEQ multiplex PCR; the TCRdb copy retains only in-frame clones and omits some. The repertoire has around 300,000 clones, 85% to 90% of them found once; the top ten carry less than 2.5%. Sequencing used PBMCs. Receptors were obtained from a woman in her late teens or twenties in good health and CMV-seronegative.

The gene calls are TRBV6-5 and TRBJ1-1; no clear D. The ends were cut back, 9 bases at V and 2 bases at J, with 16 bases in the middle. This CDR3 spans 14 amino acids. Germline V lookup: CDR1 MNHEY, CDR2 SVGAGI. CDR3 region: CASFRGTLNTEAFF. The CDR3 DNA reads as TGTGCCAGTTTCCGGGGAACCTTAAACACTGAAGCTTTCTTT.

This clone has more than one count but fewer than ten. The rearrangement uses TRBV5-1 and TRBJ1-1; the D gene is possibly TRBD1 (6 bases). This CDR3 spans 14 amino acids. The V end was cut by 4 bases, the J end by 1 base, with 11 bases between. Germline V lookup: CDR1 SGHRS, CDR2 YFSETQ. The CDR3 DNA is TGCGCCAGCAGCGACGGACAGCCGAACACTGAAGCTTTCTTT. Its protein is CASSDGQPNTEAFF.

This clone was counted between two and nine times. The rearrangement links TRBV6-1 to TRBJ2-7; 8 bases line up with TRBD1. V was clipped by 6 bases and J by 1 base; unmatched bases: 8. Germline V gene sequence: CDR1 MNHNS, CDR2 SASEGT. There are 15 residues in the CDR3. The CDR3 region is CASSTTGERSYEQYF. CDR3 sequence (DNA): TGTGCCAGCAGCACGACAGGGGAAAGATCCTACGAGCAGTACTTC.

The V gene is TRBV5-1, the J gene TRBJ2-5; 14 nucleotides match TRBD2. There are 18 residues in the CDR3. From germline, CDR1 is SGHRS and CDR2 YFSETQ. V was clipped by 2 bases and J by 3 bases; unmatched bases: 9. The CDR3, as DNA: TGCGCCAGCAGCTTCGGCGGGACGACTAGCGGGGGGGAAGAGACCCAGTACTTC. Protein: CASSFGGTTSGGEETQYF.

This sequence joins TRBV9 and TRBJ1-3; D perhaps matches TRBD1 (5 bases). With 0 bases removed from V and 1 base from J, the gap between germline ends came to 11 bases. The CDR3 extends over 16 amino acids. CDR1 SGDLS and CDR2 YYNGEE come from the germline V gene. CDR3 protein: CASSVGSQGSGNTIYF. CDR3 bases: TGTGCCAGCAGCGTAGGCTCTCAGGGATCTGGAAACACCATATATTTT.

This clone was seen just once. The V call is TRBV5-1, the J call TRBJ2-7; D remains unclear. The germline V gene has CDR1 SGHRS and CDR2 YFSETQ. The CDR3 loop spans 13 amino acids. V dropped 2 bases and J dropped 0 bases, with 6 bases sitting between them. The CDR3 DNA reads TGCGCCAGCAGCTTCGACACCTCCTACGAGCAGTACTTC. Residues: CASSFDTSYEQYF.

The chain recombines TRBV19 with TRBJ1-2; D possibly corresponds to TRBD1 (5 bases). Trimming left V 6 bases short and J 0 bases short, with 17 bases between. Germline CDR1 is LNHDA and CDR2 is SQIVND (reference sequence). The CDR3 loop spans 16 amino acids. CDR3 residues: CASSRVGGSANYGYTF. CDR3 in DNA: TGTGCCAGTAGCCGGGTGGGGGGGAGCGCTAACTATGGCTACACCTTC.

V is TRBV7-9 and J is TRBJ2-5; D gene unclear. V lost 1 base and J lost 8, with 17 bases in between. This CDR3 contains 15 residues. Germline CDR1 is SEHNR and CDR2 is FQNEAQ (reference sequence). The CDR3 DNA reads TGTGCCAGCAGCTTAGTTATTTTACAACCAGAAACCCAGTACTTC. It translates to CASSLVILQPETQYF.

The chain employs TRBV6-1 and TRBJ1-2, with D perhaps matching TRBD1 (6 bases). CDR1 is MNHNS and CDR2 is SASEGT in the germline V gene. This CDR3 has 17 residues. V was trimmed by 1 base and J by 5 bases, leaving 20 bases between them. The CDR3 protein is CASSEVGAVEGIYGYTF. CDR3 DNA: TGTGCCAGCAGTGAAGTGGGGGCAGTGGAAGGAATTTATGGCTACACCTTC.

The J gene is TRBJ2-3, the V gene TRBV6-5; TRBD2 aligns across 8 bases. The CDR3 has 15 residues. V lost 1 base and J lost 4; bases outside the gene matches: 4. The germline CDR1 and CDR2 sequences are MNHEY and SVGAGI. The CDR3 loop reads CASSYFSGGADTQYF. The CDR3 DNA reads TGTGCCAGCAGTTACTTCAGCGGGGGCGCAGATACGCAGTATTTT.